The entry below gives a single TCR beta chain sequence along with its context. What it binds is not known. These data are taken from a study of OX40 agonist ivuxolimab in advanced cancers. Study-level information: Every 2 weeks, patients received ivuxolimab intravenously, dosed at 0.01 to 10 mg/kg.

The CDR3 is 16 residues long. After removal of 4 bases from V and 5 bases from J, the junction contained 7 bases not matched to a gene. Germline V lookup: CDR1 SGHVS, CDR2 FQNEAQ. Profiled with immunoSEQ multiplex PCR; TCRdb holds only in-frame clones, not every one. The sample has roughly 60,000 clones, approximately 94% seen once. Overall study results and limits: Both blood CD4+ and CD8+ T cells showed clonal growth by week 6 at 0.1 to 3.0 mg/kg.

The source of this sequence is an adult with an advanced solid tumor such as melanoma, head and neck, liver or kidney cancer. Sequenced here: CD4+ or CD8+ T cells sorted from blood, sampled in a trial of the OX40 agonist ivuxolimab. The chain has TRBV7-8 and TRBJ2-1; 11 bases fit TRBD2. The CDR3 loop reads CASSSLAGGGDNEQFF. CDR3 sequence (DNA): TGTGCCAGCAGCTCGTTAGCGGGAGGGGGAGACAATGAGCAGTTCTTC.